The source of this T cell receptor (beta chain) is a study of T-cell reconstitution after alpha-beta-depleted transplantation in children. V shed 2 bases and J shed 7 bases, with 18 bases lying between them. The CDR3 has 15 amino acids. Germline V gene sequence: CDR1 SGHDN, CDR2 FVKESK. TCRbeta library preparation incorporated unique molecular identifiers. TCRdb independently ran MiXCR on the PCR reads; one entry per CDR3 protein. Here the sample spans some 600,000 distinct CDR3 sequences, roughly 13% being singletons. The sequence derives from a male patient younger than 18 who had a stem cell transplant for acute myeloid leukemia, so the T cells may come from the graft donor. The V gene is TRBV14, the J gene TRBJ2-7; the D is unclear. Source: PBMCs, mostly from graft donor cells, taken 360 days after TCRalphabeta/CD19-depleted stem cell transplant. The CDR3 here is CASSQRTGFLTEQYF. The CDR3 region has the DNA TGTGCCAGCAGCCAACGGACGGGTTTCTTGACTGAGCAGTACTTC.